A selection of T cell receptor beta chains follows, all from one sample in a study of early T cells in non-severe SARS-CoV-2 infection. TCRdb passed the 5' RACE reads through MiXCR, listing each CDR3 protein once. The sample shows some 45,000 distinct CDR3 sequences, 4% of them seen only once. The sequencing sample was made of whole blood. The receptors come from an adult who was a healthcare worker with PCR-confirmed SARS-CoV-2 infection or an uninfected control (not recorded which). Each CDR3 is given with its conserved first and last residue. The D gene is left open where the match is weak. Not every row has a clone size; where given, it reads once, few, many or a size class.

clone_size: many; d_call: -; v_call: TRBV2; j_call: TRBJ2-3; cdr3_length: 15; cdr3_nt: TGTGCCAGCACCCCGCTGGGTTCAGGCACAGATACGCAGTATTTT; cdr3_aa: CASTPLGSGTDTQYF
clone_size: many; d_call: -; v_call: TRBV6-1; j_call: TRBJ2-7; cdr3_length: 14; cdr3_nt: TGTGCCAGCAGTGTTGGCTTTGGAGCCTACGAGCAGTACTTC; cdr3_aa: CASSVGFGAYEQYF
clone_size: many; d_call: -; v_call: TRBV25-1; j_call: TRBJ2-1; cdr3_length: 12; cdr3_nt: TGTGCCAGCACCTTAGACAGCAATGAGCAGTTCTTC; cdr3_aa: CASTLDSNEQFF
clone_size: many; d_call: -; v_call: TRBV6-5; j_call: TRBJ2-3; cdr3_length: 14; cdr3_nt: TGTGCCAGCACCCCGGGACCCGGCACAGATACGCAGTATTTT; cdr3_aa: CASTPGPGTDTQYF
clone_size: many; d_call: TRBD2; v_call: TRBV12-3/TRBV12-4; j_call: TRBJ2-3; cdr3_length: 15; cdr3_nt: TGTGCCAGCAGTCGTAGCGGGAGTGGGGGAGATACGCAGTATTTT; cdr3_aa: CASSRSGSGGDTQYF
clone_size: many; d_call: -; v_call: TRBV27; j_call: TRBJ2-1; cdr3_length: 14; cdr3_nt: TGTGCCAGCACCAGAGCTGGGACGGGCAATGAGCAGTTCTTC; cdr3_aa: CASTRAGTGNEQFF
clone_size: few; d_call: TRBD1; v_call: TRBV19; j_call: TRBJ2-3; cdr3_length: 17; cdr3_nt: TGTGCCAGTAGTACAACCGACAGGGGACTTCCCACAGATACGCAGTATTTT; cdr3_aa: CASSTTDRGLPTDTQYF
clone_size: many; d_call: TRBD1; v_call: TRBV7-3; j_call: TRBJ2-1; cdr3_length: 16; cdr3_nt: TGTGCCAGCAGCTTAACCCCGGGACAGGGCAACAATGAGCAGTTCTTC; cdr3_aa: CASSLTPGQGNNEQFF
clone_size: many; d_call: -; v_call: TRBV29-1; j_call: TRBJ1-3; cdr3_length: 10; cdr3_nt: TGCAGCGCCGTTGGAAACACCATATATTTT; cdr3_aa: CSAVGNTIYF
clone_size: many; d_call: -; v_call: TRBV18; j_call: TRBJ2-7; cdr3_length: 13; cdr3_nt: TGTGCCAGCGCCCCCGGGGAGATCCACGAGCAGTACTTC; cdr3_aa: CASAPGEIHEQYF
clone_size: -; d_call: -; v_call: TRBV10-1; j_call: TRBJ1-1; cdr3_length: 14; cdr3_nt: TGCGCCAGCAGTGCTCGGATAGGGATCACTGAAGCTTTCTTT; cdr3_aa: CASSARIGITEAFF
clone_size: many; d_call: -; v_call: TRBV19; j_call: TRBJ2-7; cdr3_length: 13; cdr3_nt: TGTGCCAGTAGTCCCGGACAAAACTACGAGCAGTACTTC; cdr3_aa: CASSPGQNYEQYF
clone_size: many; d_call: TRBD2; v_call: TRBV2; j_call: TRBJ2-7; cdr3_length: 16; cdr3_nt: TGTGCCACCAACTCCCTTAGCGGGGGCGACTCCTACGAGCAGTACTTC; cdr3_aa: CATNSLSGGDSYEQYF
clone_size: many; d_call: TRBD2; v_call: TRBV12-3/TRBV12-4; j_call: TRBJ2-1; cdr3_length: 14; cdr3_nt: TGTGCCAGCAGGGTAGCGGGAGTCTTAAATGAGCAGTTCTTC; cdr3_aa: CASRVAGVLNEQFF
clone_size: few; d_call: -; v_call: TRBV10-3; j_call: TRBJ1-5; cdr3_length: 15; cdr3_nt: TGTGCCATCAGTGAGTCTGAGGTTCGCAATCAGCCCCAGCATTTT; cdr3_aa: CAISESEVRNQPQHF
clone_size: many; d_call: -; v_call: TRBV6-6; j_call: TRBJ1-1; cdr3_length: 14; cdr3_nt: TGTGCCAGCAGAACAAACGGTTACGCCACTGAAGCTTTCTTT; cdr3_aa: CASRTNGYATEAFF
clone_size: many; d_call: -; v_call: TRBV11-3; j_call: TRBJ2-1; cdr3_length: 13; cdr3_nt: TGTGCCAGCAGGCCATGGGGCGGGGATGAGCAGTTCTTC; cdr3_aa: CASRPWGGDEQFF
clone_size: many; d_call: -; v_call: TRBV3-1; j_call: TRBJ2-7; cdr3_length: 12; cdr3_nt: TGTGCCAGCAGCCAGGGGCTCGGCGAGCAGTACTTC; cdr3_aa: CASSQGLGEQYF
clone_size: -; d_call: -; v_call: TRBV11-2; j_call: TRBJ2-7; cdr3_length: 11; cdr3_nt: TGTGCCAGCACAGGGTCCTACGAGCAGTACTTC; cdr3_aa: CASTGSYEQYF
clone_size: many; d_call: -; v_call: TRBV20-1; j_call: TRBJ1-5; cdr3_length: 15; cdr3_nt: TGCAGTGCTAGAGATTCGGACGGTAGCAATCAGCCCCAGCATTTT; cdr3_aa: CSARDSDGSNQPQHF
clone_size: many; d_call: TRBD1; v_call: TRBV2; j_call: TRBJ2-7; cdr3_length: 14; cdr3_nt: TGTGCCAGCAGTCCCAGGGGGCGCCCCCACGAGCAGTACTTC; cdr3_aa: CASSPRGRPHEQYF
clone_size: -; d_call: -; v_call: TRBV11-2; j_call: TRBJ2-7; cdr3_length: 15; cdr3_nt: TGTGCCAGCAGCTTAGGCACAGGGACCGTTGGGGAGCAGTACTTC; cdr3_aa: CASSLGTGTVGEQYF
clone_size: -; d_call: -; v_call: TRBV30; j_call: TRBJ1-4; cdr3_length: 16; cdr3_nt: TGTGCCTGGAGTACAATGACCAGGGGAGGTCCCGAAAAACTGTTTTTT; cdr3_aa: CAWSTMTRGGPEKLFF
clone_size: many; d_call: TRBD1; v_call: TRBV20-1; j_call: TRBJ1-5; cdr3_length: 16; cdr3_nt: TGCAGTGCTAGAGCTCTTAATACAGGGGAAAATCAGCCCCAGCATTTT; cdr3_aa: CSARALNTGENQPQHF
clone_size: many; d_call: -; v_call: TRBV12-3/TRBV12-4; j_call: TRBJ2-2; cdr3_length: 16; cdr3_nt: TGTGCCAGCAGTTTTTTCTCCTCCAGGGCCACCGGGGAGCTGTTTTTT; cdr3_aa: CASSFFSSRATGELFF
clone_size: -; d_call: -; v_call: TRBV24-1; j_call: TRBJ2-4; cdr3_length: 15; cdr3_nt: TGTGCCACCAGTGATTTGGTGGTAGCCAAAAACATTCAGTACTTC; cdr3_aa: CATSDLVVAKNIQYF
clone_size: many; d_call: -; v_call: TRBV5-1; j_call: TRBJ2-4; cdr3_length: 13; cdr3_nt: TGCGCCAGCAGCTTGGTCGGGGAAAACATTCAGTACTTC; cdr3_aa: CASSLVGENIQYF
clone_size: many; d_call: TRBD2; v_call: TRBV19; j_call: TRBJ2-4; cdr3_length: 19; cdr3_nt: TGTGCCAGTAGTATGCCCACTAGCGGGGAGGCTCGGACCAAAAACATTCAGTACTTC; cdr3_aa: CASSMPTSGEARTKNIQYF
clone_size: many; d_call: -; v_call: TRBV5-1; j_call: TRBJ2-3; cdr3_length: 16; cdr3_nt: TGCGCCAGCAGCATACAGGGTGTCCCTAACACAGATACGCAGTATTTT; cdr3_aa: CASSIQGVPNTDTQYF
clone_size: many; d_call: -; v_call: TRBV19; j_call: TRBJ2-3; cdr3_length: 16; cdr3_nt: TGTGCCAGTAGTATAAAATCGGGGAGCAGGGTAGATACGCAGTATTTT; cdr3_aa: CASSIKSGSRVDTQYF
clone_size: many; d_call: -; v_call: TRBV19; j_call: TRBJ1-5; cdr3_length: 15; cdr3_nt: TGTGCCAGTAGTGCCACCGGGTGGATAGATCAGCCCCAGCATTTT; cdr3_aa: CASSATGWIDQPQHF
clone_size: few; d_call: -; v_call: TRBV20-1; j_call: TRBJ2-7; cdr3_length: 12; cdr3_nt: TGCAGTGCTAGAGTTAGTAAGGGCGAGCAGTACTTC; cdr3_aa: CSARVSKGEQYF
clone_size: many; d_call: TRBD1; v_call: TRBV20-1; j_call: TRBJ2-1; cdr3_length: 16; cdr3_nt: TGCAGTGCTTCGAGGGGACAGACAGGGGTAAGAAATGAGCAGTTCTTC; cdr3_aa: CSASRGQTGVRNEQFF
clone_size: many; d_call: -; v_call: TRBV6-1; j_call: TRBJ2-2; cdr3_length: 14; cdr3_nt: TGTGCCTCGCCGGGGGATTCGAACACCGGGGAGCTGTTTTTT; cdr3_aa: CASPGDSNTGELFF
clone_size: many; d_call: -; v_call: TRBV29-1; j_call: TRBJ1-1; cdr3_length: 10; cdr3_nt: TGCAGCGTGGGGGGCGGGCTTAGAGATTTT; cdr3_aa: CSVGGGLRDF
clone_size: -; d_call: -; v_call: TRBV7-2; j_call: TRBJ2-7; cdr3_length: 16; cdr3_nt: TGTGCCAGCAGCTTAAACGTGGCCCTAAGCTCCTACGAGCAGTACTTC; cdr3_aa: CASSLNVALSSYEQYF
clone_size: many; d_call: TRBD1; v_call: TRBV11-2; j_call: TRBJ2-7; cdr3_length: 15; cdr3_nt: TGTGCCAGCCTCCGGCATGGACAGGGGCCCTACGAGCAGTACTTC; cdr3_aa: CASLRHGQGPYEQYF
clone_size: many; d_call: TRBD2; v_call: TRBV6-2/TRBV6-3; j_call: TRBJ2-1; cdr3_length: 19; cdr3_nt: TGTGCCAGCAGTCCATCCCGGACTAGCGGGAGGGCCGAGTACAATGAGCAGTTCTTC; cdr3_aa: CASSPSRTSGRAEYNEQFF
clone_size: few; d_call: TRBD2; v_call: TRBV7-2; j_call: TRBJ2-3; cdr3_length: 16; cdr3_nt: TGTGCCAGCAGCTATGTCTCTCGCGGGGGTGAGGATACGCAGTATTTT; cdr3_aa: CASSYVSRGGEDTQYF
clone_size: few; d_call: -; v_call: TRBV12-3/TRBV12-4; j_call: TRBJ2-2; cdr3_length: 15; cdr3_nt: TGTGCCAGCAGTTTAGGCGGCTTCGGCACCGGGGAGCTGTTTTTT; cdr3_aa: CASSLGGFGTGELFF
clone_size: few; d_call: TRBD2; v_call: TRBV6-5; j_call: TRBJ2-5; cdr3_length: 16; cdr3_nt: TGTGCCAGCAGTTCCGGTAGCGGGGGGGTCGCCGAGACCCAGTACTTC; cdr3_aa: CASSSGSGGVAETQYF
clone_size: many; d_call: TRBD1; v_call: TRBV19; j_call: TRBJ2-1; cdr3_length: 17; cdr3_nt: TGTGCCAGTAGTATAGGTGCGTACCCTCGCAGGGGGAATGAGCAGTTCTTC; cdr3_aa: CASSIGAYPRRGNEQFF
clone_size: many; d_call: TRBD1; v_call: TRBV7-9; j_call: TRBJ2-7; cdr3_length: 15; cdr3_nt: TGTGCCAGCAGCGACACGGACAGGCCCCCCTACGAGCAGTACTTC; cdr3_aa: CASSDTDRPPYEQYF
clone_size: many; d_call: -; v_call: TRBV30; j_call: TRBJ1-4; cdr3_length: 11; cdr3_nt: TGTGCCTGGAGTGTACGAGAAAAACTGTTTTTT; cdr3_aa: CAWSVREKLFF